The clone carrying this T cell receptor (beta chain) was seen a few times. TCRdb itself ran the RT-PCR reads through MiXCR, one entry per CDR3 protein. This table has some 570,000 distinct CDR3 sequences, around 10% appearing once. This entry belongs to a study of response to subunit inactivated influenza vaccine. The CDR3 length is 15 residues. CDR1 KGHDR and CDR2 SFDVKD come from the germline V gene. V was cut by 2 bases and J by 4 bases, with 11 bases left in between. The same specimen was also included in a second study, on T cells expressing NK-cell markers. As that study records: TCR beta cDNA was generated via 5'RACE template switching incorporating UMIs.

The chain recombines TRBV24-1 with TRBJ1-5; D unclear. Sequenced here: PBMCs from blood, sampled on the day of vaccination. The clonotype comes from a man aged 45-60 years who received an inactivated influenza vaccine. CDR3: CATSDSSRLNQPQHF. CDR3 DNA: TGTGCCACCAGTGATTCTAGCAGGTTGAATCAGCCCCAGCATTTT.